Only one count was recorded for the clone carrying this T cell receptor (beta chain). Germline loops: CDR1 SGHAT, CDR2 FQDESV (reference sequence). The CDR3 has 15 residues. V was shortened by 2 bases and J by 5 bases, with 12 bases between the two germline ends. The source of the sample is a study of OX40 agonist ivuxolimab in advanced cancers. Clones were sequenced by immunoSEQ multiplex PCR, and TCRdb holds only the in-frame ones, with some missing. The sample consists of 72,000 or so clones, more than 80% of them appearing once. Sequenced material: CD4+ or CD8+ T cells sorted from blood, taken in a trial of the OX40 agonist ivuxolimab. This clonotype was obtained from an adult with an advanced solid tumor such as melanoma, head and neck, liver or kidney cancer. The V gene is TRBV11-1, the J gene TRBJ2-2; D assignment may be TRBD1 or TRBD2 (5 bases each). The DNA of the CDR3 is TGTGCCAGCAGCTTACGGGGCGTCGGTACCGGGGAGCTGTTTTTT. Its protein is CASSLRGVGTGELFF.